These 26 T cell receptor beta chains originate from one sample sequenced in a study of blood T cell repertoires in COVID-19 (dated by TCRdb to about 2020). The library relied on the immunoSEQ multiplex PCR assay. TCRdb limited this immuneACCESS table to in-frame rearrangements with V and J called. A share of clones is missing; checked studies link under half to unresolved V genes, and the rest is unexplained. For this sample there are 300,000 to 400,000 clones; 88% appear just once. 4% of the sample comes from the top ten. The sequencing input was peripheral blood. The receptors stem from a woman between 50 and 59 years old with active or convalescent COVID-19.

The chain is built from TRBV28 and TRBJ1-2, with 9 bases that match TRBD1. Germline trimming cut 8 bases from V and 0 bases from J; bases unmatched to any gene: 7. Germline V CDR1 and CDR2: MDHEN, SYDVKM. This CDR3 contains 15 residues. In nucleotides, the CDR3 is TGTGCCAGCGCCTCACAGGGGGCAGCTAACTATGGCTACACCTTC. Protein: CASASQGAANYGYTF.

The chain couples TRBV19 to TRBJ1-1; D perhaps matches TRBD1 (5 bases). The germline V gene has CDR1 LNHDA and CDR2 SQIVND (reference sequence). Trimming cost V 1 base and J 0 bases, with 18 bases left between them. This CDR3 has 18 amino acids. The CDR3 reads CASSIVASGAGMNTEAFF. The CDR3 DNA sequence: TGTGCCAGTAGTATAGTGGCCAGCGGGGCTGGCATGAACACTGAAGCTTTCTTT.

The chain joins TRBV7-2 to TRBJ1-1, with D possibly being TRBD1 (5 bases). This CDR3 contains 13 residues. Germline V gene sequence: CDR1 SGHTA, CDR2 FQGNSA. Trimming removed 1 base at V and 6 bases at J, with 9 bases between. In DNA, the CDR3 is TGTGCCAGCAGCTTAGTAGGGGCAGCTGAAGCTTTCTTT. This translates into CASSLVGAAEAFF.

V gene TRBV4-1 combines with J gene TRBJ2-1; TRBD2 might be the D (6 bases). The CDR3 loop spans 16 amino acids. Germline V gene data show CDR1 as MGHRA and CDR2 as YSYEKL. V was trimmed by 3 bases and J by 8 bases, leaving 20 bases between them. CDR3: CASSQGSSAYVDEQFF. The CDR3 bases are TGCGCCAGCAGCCAGGGGTCTAGCGCGTACGTTGATGAGCAGTTCTTC.

The chain recombines TRBV5-1 with TRBJ1-5, with D hard to call. Trimming shortened V by 1 base and J by 0 bases, and 2 bases separated the two germline ends. CDR3 length: 13 residues. CDR1 and CDR2 (germline): SGHRS, YFSETQ. CDR3 loop: CASSLYSNQPQHF. CDR3 sequence (DNA): TGCGCCAGCAGCTTGTATAGCAATCAGCCCCAGCATTTT.

This chain uses TRBV6-2 or TRBV6-3 with TRBJ2-3; 14 bases line up with TRBD2. The CDR3 is made up of 18 amino acids. Trimming at V came to 6 bases and at J to 2 bases, leaving 10 bases not matched to a gene. From germline, CDR1 is MNHEY and CDR2 SVGEGT. The CDR3, as DNA: TGTGCCAGCAGCATTGGGACTAGCGGGAGAGCCTTCACAGATACGCAGTATTTT. This codes for CASSIGTSGRAFTDTQYF.

The rearrangement uses TRBV5-8 and TRBJ2-1; 10 bases map to TRBD2. The CDR3 consists of 14 residues. The V segment lost 6 bases and the J segment 9 bases; nucleotides outside the gene matches: 9. CDR1 SGHTS and CDR2 YDEGEE come from the germline V gene. CDR3 coding DNA: TGTGCCAGCAATCGGCTAGCGGGAGTGGCTGAGCAGTTCTTC. Translation: CASNRLAGVAEQFF.

The chain joins TRBV19 to TRBJ2-2; 12 bases agree with TRBD2. V lost 4 bases and J lost 6; bases outside the gene matches: 9. This CDR3 comprises 17 residues. Per the germline V gene, CDR1 is LNHDA and CDR2 is SQIVND (reference sequence). The DNA of the CDR3 is TGTGCCAGTAGTAGATCCTCTAGCGGGAGGGCCTCCGGGGAGCTGTTTTTT. Residues: CASSRSSSGRASGELFF.

The chain recombines TRBV19 with TRBJ1-5; D is undetermined. Germline V gives CDR1 LNHDA, CDR2 SQIVND (reference sequence). The CDR3 is made up of 16 amino acids. V gave up 7 bases and J gave up 0 bases, with 16 bases separating them. CDR3 region: CASKPLSADSNQPQHF. CDR3 bases: TGTGCCAGTAAACCCCTCTCAGCGGATAGCAATCAGCCCCAGCATTTT.

The chain couples TRBV4-2 to TRBJ2-5, with TRBD2 identical over 7 bases. The germline gives CDR1 LGHNA, CDR2 YNFKEQ. This CDR3 has 16 amino acids. The V and J ends lost 0 bases and 5 bases, in that order; junction bases with no gene match: 9. DNA for the CDR3: TGTGCCAGCAGCCAAGAACTAGCGTGGTCCCGGGAGACCCAGTACTTC. Its translation is CASSQELAWSRETQYF.

The rearrangement uses TRBV14 and TRBJ1-3; D call uncertain. This CDR3 has 13 residues. Trimming left V 4 bases short and J 5 bases short, with 9 bases between. The germline V gene has CDR1 SGHDN and CDR2 FVKESK. The chain's CDR3 is CASSPPSRNTIYF. CDR3 sequence (DNA): TGTGCCAGCAGCCCACCGAGCAGAAACACCATATATTTT.

This chain uses TRBV19 with TRBJ2-2, with TRBD2 matching 8 bases. With V trimmed by 7 bases and J by 7 bases, 5 bases remained unmatched. The CDR3 loop spans 13 amino acids. Germline lookup yields CDR1 LNHDA and CDR2 SQIVND (reference sequence). The CDR3 bases are TGTGCCAGTATGCGGGGGGAAGTCGGGGAGCTGTTTTTT. Translated, it gives CASMRGEVGELFF.

The genes are TRBV6-5 and TRBJ1-1, with 10 nucleotides matching TRBD1. The germline V gene has CDR1 MNHEY and CDR2 SVGAGI. This CDR3 is built from 15 residues. After removal of 8 bases from V and 0 bases from J, the junction contained 6 bases not matched to a gene. DNA of the CDR3: TGTGCCAGCCGGGACAGGGGAAACTTGAACACTGAAGCTTTCTTT. Translating it yields CASRDRGNLNTEAFF.

The J gene is TRBJ1-2, the V gene TRBV5-4, with TRBD1 matching 7 bases. With 4 bases clipped from V and 1 base from J, the junction kept 7 bases outside the gene matches. Germline V gene lookup returns CDR1 SGHNT and CDR2 YYREEE (reference sequence). This CDR3 region has 15 residues. CDR3 nucleotide sequence: TGTGCCAGCAGCCCCCGGGACAGACTTAACTATGGCTACACCTTC. As protein: CASSPRDRLNYGYTF.

This CDR3 is CASGDQGYSNQPQHF. CDR3 bases: TGTGCCAGCGGCGACCAGGGGTATAGCAATCAGCCCCAGCATTTT. The chain couples TRBV27 to TRBJ1-5; D possibly corresponds to TRBD1 (6 bases). CDR1 and CDR2 from the germline V gene are MNHEY and SMNVEV (reference sequence). The length of the CDR3 is 15 residues. With 8 bases removed from V and 0 bases from J, the gap between germline ends came to 14 bases.

In its sample, this clone was seen a few times. V and J are TRBV30 and TRBJ1-1, with a tentative D call TRBD1 (5 bases). V lost 8 bases, J lost 0 bases, and 13 bases lay in between. Germline CDR1 GTSNPN, CDR2 SVGIG (reference sequence). CDR3 length: 13 residues. The CDR3, as DNA: TGTGCCCGAGTGACAGACCTGAACACTGAAGCTTTCTTT. Encoded protein: CARVTDLNTEAFF.

V gene TRBV3-1 (or the pseudogene TRBV3-2) combines with J gene TRBJ1-5; D remains ambiguous. V was trimmed by 4 bases and J by 3 bases, leaving 10 bases between them. The germline V gene encodes CDR1 LGHDT and CDR2 YNNKEL (reference sequence). CDR3 size: 14 residues. CDR3 sequence reads: CASSLQPTNQPQHF. The CDR3 DNA reads TGTGCCAGCAGCCTACAACCCACCAATCAGCCCCAGCATTTT.

The chain combines TRBV6-5 with TRBJ2-5; tentatively, D is TRBD2 (7 bases). Germline V gene data show CDR1 as MNHEY and CDR2 as SVGAGI. The CDR3 sequence is 14 residues long. Trimming stripped 7 bases from V and 2 bases from J, with 14 bases between. Here the CDR3 reads CASNTRGAQETQYF. CDR3 in DNA: TGTGCCAGCAACACACGGGGGGCTCAAGAGACCCAGTACTTC.

This clone was observed a single time. In DNA, the CDR3 is TGTGCCAGTAGTAACGGACTCTACTATTCACCCCTCCACTTT. This sequence encodes CASSNGLYYSPLHF. The chain recombines TRBV19 with TRBJ1-6, with D unresolved. The CDR3 has 14 residues. Trimming removed 4 bases from V and 8 bases from J, with 12 bases in between. Germline V CDR1 and CDR2: LNHDA, SQIVND (reference sequence).

V gene TRBV15 combines with J gene TRBJ1-4; 8 nucleotides match TRBD1. CDR1 LNHNV and CDR2 YYDKDF come from the germline V gene (reference sequence). The CDR3 covers 16 residues. Trimming at V came to 1 base and at J to 7 bases, leaving 8 bases not matched to a gene. The CDR3 here is CATSRVGQGASEKLFF. For the CDR3, the DNA is TGTGCCACCAGCAGAGTAGGTCAGGGGGCGTCTGAAAAACTGTTTTTT.

The chain carries TRBV19 and TRBJ1-5; D gene uncertain. Germline V lookup: CDR1 LNHDA, CDR2 SQIVND (reference sequence). V shed 7 bases and J shed 9 bases, with 13 bases lying between them. The CDR3 spans 12 residues. The CDR3 sequence is CASKKESGPQHF. CDR3 in DNA: TGTGCCAGTAAAAAAGAATCGGGGCCCCAGCATTTT.

The rearrangement uses TRBV7-6 and TRBJ2-1; D is uncertain. The germline V gene encodes CDR1 SGHVS and CDR2 FNYEAQ. This CDR3 comprises 13 residues. V was trimmed by 5 bases and J by 4 bases, leaving 9 bases between them. The CDR3 reads CASSPTEYNEQFF. The CDR3 DNA sequence: TGTGCCAGCAGCCCTACGGAGTACAATGAGCAGTTCTTC.

The chain has TRBV20-1 and TRBJ1-2, with TRBD1 matching over 9 bases. Germline V gene lookup returns CDR1 DFQATT and CDR2 SNEGSKA (reference sequence). With V trimmed by 3 bases and J by 5 bases, 4 bases remained unmatched. This CDR3 has 13 residues. The CDR3 protein is CSASRDRAYGYTF. The CDR3 coding sequence is TGCAGTGCTAGTAGGGACAGGGCATATGGCTACACCTTC.

CDR3 in DNA: TGTGCCAGTAGTATCACAGGGGTTGTGACTGAAGCTTTCTTT. Translating it yields CASSITGVVTEAFF. The J gene is TRBJ1-1, the V gene TRBV19; 7 bases map to TRBD1. CDR3 size: 14 residues. Germline loops: CDR1 LNHDA, CDR2 SQIVND (reference sequence). Trimming took 3 bases from V and 5 from J; bases not matched to a gene: 6.

The chain carries TRBV25-1 and TRBJ2-7; 10 nucleotides line up with TRBD1. Germline assignment: CDR1 MGHDK and CDR2 SYGVNS. The V and J ends lost 5 bases and 3 bases, in that order; junction bases with no gene match: 1. CDR3 length: 13 residues. The CDR3, as DNA: TGTGCCAGCAGTTGGACAGGGGGCTACGAGCAGTACTTC. As protein: CASSWTGGYEQYF.

The genes are TRBV6-5 and TRBJ2-7; weak D call: TRBD2 (5 bases). Per the germline V gene, CDR1 is MNHEY and CDR2 is SVGAGI. The germline V and J ends were trimmed by 4 bases and 0 bases, with 10 bases remaining between them. The CDR3 is 14 amino acids. CDR3 amino acids: CASSSAGSSYEQYF. CDR3 sequence (DNA): TGTGCCAGCAGTTCTGCGGGCAGCTCCTACGAGCAGTACTTC.